The sequence of this T cell receptor (beta chain) was determined in a study of CD8 T cells in ankylosing spondylitis. Trimming shortened V by 0 bases and J by 1 base, and 11 bases separated the two germline ends. There are 16 residues in the CDR3. Germline assignment: CDR1 SGHRS and CDR2 YFSETQ. Comments on this clonotype: Its antigen is still unknown.

A single record per CDR3 protein comes from TCRdb applying MiXCR to the 5' RACE reads. The table records over 400,000 distinct CDR3 sequences, about 25% of them present only once. General study points: Seemingly distinctive of ankylosing spondylitis blood was a TCR beta motif formed by eight highly homologous variants.

This rearrangement joins TRBV5-1 to TRBJ2-1, with D possibly being TRBD1 or TRBD2 (6 bases each). The origin of this receptor is a male donor with ankylosing spondylitis. The sample consisted of blood, either unsorted or a sorted T cell fraction (not recorded which). The CDR3: CASSLGGAGSYNEQFF. As DNA, the CDR3 is TGCGCCAGCAGCTTGGGGGGGGCAGGGTCCTACAATGAGCAGTTCTTC.